Included here is one TCR beta chain sequence, with context. No cognate antigen has been identified for it. The record has no base qualities; no much larger clone is one base away. These data belong to a study of CD8 T cells in ankylosing spondylitis (dated by TCRdb to about 2017). Study-level background: T cell receptor beta repertoires were profiled in healthy donors and ankylosing spondylitis patients so that disease-linked TCR variants could be found. Peripheral blood samples were taken, and synovial fluid was additionally collected from ankylosing spondylitis patients. In total, the full study cohort was made up of roughly 110 healthy donors and 25 to 30 ankylosing spondylitis patients. The investigation overall reported the following: Significant enrichment of the disease-linked clones was reported in matched synovial fluid samples from ankylosing spondylitis patients. Some TCR beta motif variants had previously been reported in synovial fluid and blood of reactive arthritis patients, which suggested common disease-initiation mechanisms. The disease-linked clones had a CD8+ phenotype and were found at relatively low frequencies in peripheral blood. Blood from ankylosing spondylitis patients appeared to be characterized by a TCR beta motif composed of several highly homologous amino acid variants.

Sequencing relied on an Illumina HiSeq 2500. Quantitative 5'-RACE with molecular barcodes was used to prepare TCR beta libraries. Turning to the authors' computational methods: To identify disease-linked TCR variants, a new computational method was used, one built on a probabilistic model of VDJ rearrangement. Through fastp at Q25 and MiXCR, TCRdb rebuilt clones from the public reads, retaining in-frame beta chains. Each CDR3 protein gets just one entry, which takes the most common genes and DNA from the rows behind it. For this entry, the V and J calls and clone size follow TCRdb and not the study's own pipeline. The sample table records about 360,000 distinct CDR3 sequences; 20% to 25% of these occur just once. The ten biggest clones cover 10% to 15% of the sample. The receptor comes from a male donor with ankylosing spondylitis or in good health (not recorded which). The sample comprised blood, either unsorted or a sorted T cell fraction (not recorded which).

The CDR3 protein sequence reads: CASSSSDRGLETQYF. The DNA sequence is as follows: TGTGCCAGCAGTTCCTCGGACAGGGGGCTGGAGACCCAGTACTTC. The sequence is built from TRBV27 and TRBJ2-5; TRBD1 agrees with 11 junctional bases. The junction shows trimming of 4 bases on V and 5 bases on J, and the gene matches do not reach 6 bases of it. Per the germline V gene (reference sequence), MNHEY is the CDR1 and SMNVEV is the CDR2. From its cysteine to its phenylalanine, the CDR3 spans 15 amino acids. Only the CDR3 part of the read is kept: 45 bases, read in frame from the first base.